This TCR beta chain was observed in a study of blood T cell repertoires in COVID-19. Study summary: From the United States, Italy and Spain came samples of acute and convalescent COVID-19. T cells, B-cell-depleted T cells, or PBMCs provided the cDNA or gDNA that served as material.

Germline V gene data show CDR1 as SEHNR and CDR2 as FQNEAQ (reference sequence). This CDR3 has 16 amino acids. The V gene lost 2 bases and the J gene lost 4 bases, with 15 bases spanning the gap. Patients of the Seattle cohort, enrolled during active infection, were followed longitudinally. In the authors' methods: Amplification with reference gene primers provided the estimates of nucleated cell counts. Produced via immunoSEQ multiplex PCR; TCRdb's table is partial and in-frame only. V, J and clone size were drawn from that table, and D and trimming were deduced from the DNA. The sample consists of 350,000 or so clones, roughly nine tenths of them appearing once.

The genes are TRBV7-9 and TRBJ1-5; no definite D call. This sequence originates from a woman aged 60-75 years with COVID-19, enrolled during active disease. The sample consisted of peripheral blood. The CDR3: CASSLTYTNKNQPQHF. As DNA, the CDR3 is TGTGCCAGCAGCTTAACATATACTAACAAAAATCAGCCCCAGCATTTT. The full variable domain, rest sourced from reference TRBV7-9 and TRBJ1-5, is DTGVSQNPRHKITKRGQNVTFRCDPISEHNRLYWYRQTLGQGPEFLTYFQNEAQLEKSRLLSDRFSAERPKGSFSTLEIQRTEQGDSAMYLCASSLTYTNKNQPQHFGDGTRLSIL.